Listed here are 10 T cell receptor beta chains from one sample, sequenced in a study of T cells in Graves' hyperthyroidism and ophthalmopathy. Researchers took RNA transcripts and amplified the TCR beta CDR3 regions from them. Using the HTBI primer set, a first-round RT-PCR was run on the TCR CDR3. TCRdb analysed the multiplex PCR reads with MiXCR anew, one entry per CDR3 protein. The sample carries over 350,000 distinct CDR3 sequences, about 15% recorded once. Sequenced input: blood. These receptor sequences come from a man between 18 and 29 years old with Graves' ophthalmopathy.

In this sample, this clonotype turned up a few times. A much larger clone lies a single base off, so this may be a read error. The genes are TRBV12-3 or TRBV12-4 and TRBJ2-7; D is unclear. V dropped 8 bases and J dropped 2 bases, with 16 bases sitting between them. The CDR3 has 14 amino acids. CDR3 nucleotides: TGTGCCAGCTCACCCCCTTCGAACCCCTACGAGCAGTACTTC. It encodes CASSPPSNPYEQYF.

This clonotype was picked up many times. The V gene is TRBV6-1, the J gene TRBJ1-5; 7 nucleotides line up with TRBD1. Per germline, CDR1 MNHNS and CDR2 SASEGT. The junction had 2 bases not matched to a gene; V was cut back by 3 bases and J by 3 bases. The CDR3 is made up of 14 amino acids. This CDR3 reads CASSEGQNNQPQHF. The CDR3 bases are TGTGCCAGCAGTGAGGGACAGAACAATCAGCCCCAGCATTTT.

This clonotype has a count of ten or more. V gene TRBV7-2 combines with J gene TRBJ2-7; 7 bases match TRBD2. Germline CDR1 and CDR2: SGHTA and FQGNSA. Losses at the gene ends were 2 bases for V and 3 bases for J; bases not matched to a gene: 4. The length of the CDR3 is 14 residues. This CDR3 reads CASSLSGANYEQYF. The CDR3 coding sequence is TGTGCCAGCAGCTTAAGCGGGGCGAACTACGAGCAGTACTTC.

The chain has TRBV20-1 and TRBJ1-1, with D maybe TRBD1 (5 bases). V lost 0 bases and J lost 6, with 14 bases in between. The CDR3 is made up of 14 amino acids. CDR1 and CDR2 (germline): DFQATT, SNEGSKA (reference sequence). The CDR3 region has the DNA TGCAGTGCTAGAGATCCTAGGGGAACCTCTGAAGCTTTCTTT. Translation: CSARDPRGTSEAFF.

As for this clonotype: One base away lies a much larger clone, so this may be a sequencing read error. The genes are TRBV6-1 and TRBJ2-5, with a possible D match to TRBD2 (5 bases). The assigned J gene may be wrong: the sequence end matches TRBJ2-1 better. CDR1 and CDR2 (germline): MNHNS, SASEGT. The CDR3 runs 13 residues. The CDR3, as DNA: TGTGCCAGCCGGGCTAGCCTGCAAGAGACCCAGTTCTTC. This codes for CASRASLQETQFF.

On this clonotype: A single base separates this from a much larger clone, so it may be a read error. CDR3 loop: CSASGPNQGTQYF. The CDR3 DNA follows: TGCAGTGCTAGTGGACCGAACCAAGGGACCCAGTACTTC. V is TRBV20-1 and J is TRBJ2-5; the D is unclear. This CDR3 contains 13 residues. From germline, CDR1 is DFQATT and CDR2 SNEGSKA (reference sequence).

In its sample, this clonotype was seen many times. The CDR3 loop reads CASSPPAKVTEQYF. The DNA for the CDR3 is TGTGCCAGCTCACCACCGGCCAAGGTTACCGAGCAGTACTTC. J is TRBJ2-7 and V is TRBV18; D is undetermined. The CDR3 sequence is 14 residues long. V was shortened by 0 bases and J by 6 bases, with 12 bases between the two germline ends. From germline, CDR1 is KGHSH and CDR2 LQKENI.

The sample holds many counts of this clonotype. The CDR3 spells CASSAAGVLNTEAFF. The CDR3 DNA is TGTGCCAGCAGTGCAGCAGGGGTACTGAACACTGAAGCTTTCTTT. The rearrangement joins TRBV27 to TRBJ1-1, with D perhaps TRBD1 (6 bases). The CDR3 sequence is 15 residues long. Germline-derived CDR1 and CDR2 are MNHEY and SMNVEV (reference sequence). Trimming took off 5 bases at V and 0 bases at J, with 13 bases between the two ends.

To note about this clonotype: A junction boundary mismatches the germline segment, possibly from a read error. V gene TRBV6-1 combines with J gene TRBJ1-1; D ambiguous. The CDR3 contains 14 residues. From germline, CDR1 is MNHNS and CDR2 SASEGT. CDR3 loop: CAGRLRIGNTEAFF. The DNA of the CDR3 is TGTGCCGGCAGGCTACGGATCGGGAACACTGAAGCTTTCTTT.

The rearrangement joins TRBV5-6 to TRBJ1-3; TRBD1 matches 10 bases. The CDR3 totals 16 residues. V shed 7 bases, J shed 0 bases, and the junction held 7 bases outside the gene matches. The germline gives CDR1 SGHDT, CDR2 YYEEEE. The CDR3 reads CASGGQGESSGNTIYF. CDR3 in DNA: TGTGCCAGCGGCGGACAGGGGGAGAGCTCTGGAAACACCATATATTTT. The full variable domain, with the rest looked up from reference TRBV5-6 and TRBJ1-3, is DAGVTQSPTHLIKTRGQQVTLRCSPKSGHDTVSWYQQALGQGPQFIFQYYEEEERQRGNFPDRFSGHQFPNYSSELNVNALLLGDSALYLCASGGQGESSGNTIYFGEGSWLTVV.